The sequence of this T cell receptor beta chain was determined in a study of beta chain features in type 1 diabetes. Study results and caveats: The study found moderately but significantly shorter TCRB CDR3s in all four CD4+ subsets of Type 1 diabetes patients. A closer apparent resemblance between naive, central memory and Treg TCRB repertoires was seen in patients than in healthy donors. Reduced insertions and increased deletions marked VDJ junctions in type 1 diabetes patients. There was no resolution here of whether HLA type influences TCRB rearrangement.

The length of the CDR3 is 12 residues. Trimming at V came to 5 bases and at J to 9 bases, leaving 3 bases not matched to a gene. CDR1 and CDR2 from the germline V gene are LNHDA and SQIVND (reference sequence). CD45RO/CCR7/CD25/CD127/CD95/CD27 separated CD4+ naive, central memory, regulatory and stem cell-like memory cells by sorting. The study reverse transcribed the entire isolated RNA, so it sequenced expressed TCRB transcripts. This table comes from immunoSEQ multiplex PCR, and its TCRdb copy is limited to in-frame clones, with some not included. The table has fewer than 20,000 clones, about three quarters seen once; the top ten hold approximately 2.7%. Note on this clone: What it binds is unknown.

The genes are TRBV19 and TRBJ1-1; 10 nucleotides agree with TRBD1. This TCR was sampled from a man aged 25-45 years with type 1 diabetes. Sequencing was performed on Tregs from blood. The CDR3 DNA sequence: TGTGCCAGTAGTTGGGGACAGGGGAAAGCTTTCTTT. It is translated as CASSWGQGKAFF.